The source of this T cell receptor (beta chain) is a study of blood T cell repertoires in COVID-19. At the level of the study: The study drew acute and convalescent COVID-19 samples from the United States, Italy and Spain. PBMCs, B-cell-depleted T cells, or T cells were the source of the cDNA or gDNA that made up the material.

Produced via immunoSEQ multiplex PCR; TCRdb's table is partial and in-frame only. In the table there are about 110,000 clones, about three quarters of which are singletons. The V segment lost 1 base and the J segment 6 bases; nucleotides outside the gene matches: 2. The CDR3 extends over 14 amino acids. CDR1 is KGHSH, CDR2 LQKENI, per germline. The chain recombines TRBV18 with TRBJ2-7; TRBD2 aligns across 11 bases. The receptor was isolated from a woman aged 80 or older with active or convalescent COVID-19. Sequencing was performed on peripheral blood. This CDR3 reads CASSPLAGGLEQYF. CDR3 nucleotides: TGTGCCAGCTCACCACTAGCGGGAGGGCTCGAGCAGTACTTC.